This TCR beta chain was retrieved from a study of T-cell reconstitution after alpha-beta-depleted transplantation in children. Preparation of the TCRbeta library involved a method that used unique molecular identifiers. TCRdb reprocessed the PCR reads with MiXCR, giving one entry per CDR3 protein. The table includes about 420,000 distinct CDR3 sequences, roughly 15% detected once. The germline V gene has CDR1 ENHRY and CDR2 SYGVKD. This CDR3 has 15 residues. Trimming removed 6 bases from V and 2 bases from J; junction bases left unmatched: 3. The chain recombines TRBV10-3 with TRBJ2-2; 10 bases match TRBD1. The sequencing here drew on PBMCs, mostly from graft donor cells, taken 360 days after TCRalphabeta/CD19-depleted stem cell transplant. The sequence was obtained from a boy less than two years old who had a stem cell transplant for Wiskott-Aldrich syndrome, so the T cells may come from the graft donor. The CDR3: CAISRQGANTGELFF. In nucleotides, the CDR3 is TGTGCCATCAGCCGACAGGGGGCTAACACCGGGGAGCTGTTTTTT.